The 4 T cell receptor beta chains below come from one sample, sequenced in a study of CD8 T cells in Susac syndrome. Random-hexamer reverse transcription was applied to roughly 0.45 to 1 ug RNA. TCRdb itself ran the immunoSEQ multiplex PCR reads through MiXCR, one entry per CDR3 protein. Of approximately 170,000 distinct CDR3 sequences in the sample, just under 95% are singletons; the top ten hold more than 0.11%. The sample consisted of CD4+ T cells from PBMCs. The receptor source for this set is a human donor in good health.

The chain has TRBV3-1 and TRBJ2-3; TRBD2 aligns across 7 bases. The ends lost 3 bases at V and 1 base at J; junction bases unmatched: 7. CDR1 and CDR2 (germline): LGHDT, YNNKEL (reference sequence). The length of the CDR3 is 16 residues. This chain's CDR3 is CASSHLRLAGTDTQYF. The CDR3, as DNA: TGTGCCAGCAGCCATCTCCGGCTAGCGGGCACAGATACGCAGTATTTT.

This chain connects TRBV20-1 to TRBJ2-7, with 9 bases identical to TRBD1. Germline V gene lookup returns CDR1 DFQATT and CDR2 SNEGSKA (reference sequence). The V gene end was trimmed by 0 bases and the J gene end by 3 bases; junction bases not matched to a gene: 6. This CDR3 region has 15 residues. CDR3 protein: CSARDFGTGSYEQYF. The CDR3 nucleotides read TGCAGTGCTAGAGACTTCGGGACAGGGAGCTACGAGCAGTACTTC.

This rearrangement joins TRBV5-7 to TRBJ1-2; unclear D gene. TRBV5-7 is an ORF, with its function uncertain. V was pared by 4 bases and J by 7 bases, with 20 bases between. The CDR3 consists of 15 residues. CDR3 sequence reads: CASSRPPSALIGYTF. Written as DNA, the CDR3 is TGTGCCAGCAGCCGGCCCCCGAGCGCCCTTATTGGCTACACCTTC.

The CDR3 DNA reads as TGTGCCAGTCTACGGGGGGCAGTCCAAGAGACCCAGTACTTC. Its protein is CASLRGAVQETQYF. The rearrangement links TRBV6-1 to TRBJ2-5; tentative D call: TRBD2 (7 bases). This CDR3 is built from 14 residues. Deletions cut 9 bases from V and 1 base from J, with 15 bases between. Germline V gene lookup returns CDR1 MNHNS and CDR2 SASEGT.